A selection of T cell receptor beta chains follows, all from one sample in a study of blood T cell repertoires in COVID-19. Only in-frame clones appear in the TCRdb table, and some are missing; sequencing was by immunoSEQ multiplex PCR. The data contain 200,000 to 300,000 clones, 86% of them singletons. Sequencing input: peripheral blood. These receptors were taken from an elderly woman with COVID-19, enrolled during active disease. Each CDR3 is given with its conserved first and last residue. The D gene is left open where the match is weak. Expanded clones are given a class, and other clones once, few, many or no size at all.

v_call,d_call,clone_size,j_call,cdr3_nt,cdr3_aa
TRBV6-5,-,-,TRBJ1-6,TGTGCCAGCAGCCTTGTTGTCAGGGGAAATTCACCCCTCCACTTT,CASSLVVRGNSPLHF
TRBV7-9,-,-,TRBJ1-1,TGTGCCAGCAGCTTACGGGGGAACACTGAAGCTTTCTTT,CASSLRGNTEAFF
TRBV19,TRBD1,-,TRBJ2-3,TGTGCCAGTAGGGATGGGACAGCCCACACAGATACGCAGTATTTT,CASRDGTAHTDTQYF
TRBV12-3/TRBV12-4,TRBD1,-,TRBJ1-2,TGTGCCAGCAGTTCCAGGGGGAATGGCTACACCTTC,CASSSRGNGYTF
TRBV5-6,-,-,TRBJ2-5,TGTGCCAGCAGCTTGTCCCCCAGGCAAGAGACCCAGTACTTC,CASSLSPRQETQYF
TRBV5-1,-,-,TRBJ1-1,TGCGCCAGCAGCTTTAATAGGGGTCGGAACACTGAAGCTTTCTTT,CASSFNRGRNTEAFF
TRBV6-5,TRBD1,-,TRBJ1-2,TGTGCCAGCAGTTACAGGGCACAGGGGGCGTATGGCTACACCTTC,CASSYRAQGAYGYTF
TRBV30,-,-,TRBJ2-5,TGTGCCTGGAGTCCCTCCCGGGAGACCCAGTACTTC,CAWSPSRETQYF
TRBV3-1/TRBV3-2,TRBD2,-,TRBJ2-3,TGTGCCAGCAGCCAAGGGAACGGGGGGGTTACAGATACGCAGTATTTT,CASSQGNGGVTDTQYF
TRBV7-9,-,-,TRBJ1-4,TGTGCCAGCAGCTTAGACGGCGGCCCTGGGGAAAAACTGTTTTTT,CASSLDGGPGEKLFF
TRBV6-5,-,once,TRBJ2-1,TGTGCCAGCAGTTCGGACAGTTCCTACAATGAGCAGTTCTTC,CASSSDSSYNEQFF
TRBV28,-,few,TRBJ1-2,TGTGCCAGCAGTTTTTCCAGGGGCTATGGCTACACCTTC,CASSFSRGYGYTF
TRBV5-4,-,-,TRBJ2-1,TGTGCCAGCAGAGCCCCTTTGGATGAGCAGTTCTTC,CASRAPLDEQFF
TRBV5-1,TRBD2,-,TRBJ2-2,TGCGCCAGCGCCCCCACCGCGGGGGGGACCGGGGAGCTGTTTTTT,CASAPTAGGTGELFF
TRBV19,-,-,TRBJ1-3,TGTGCCAGTAGTATAGGCAACAGCGGAAACACCATATATTTT,CASSIGNSGNTIYF
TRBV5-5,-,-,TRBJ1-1,TGTGCCAGCAGCACAGACCCGACACCGAACACTGAAGCTTTCTTT,CASSTDPTPNTEAFF
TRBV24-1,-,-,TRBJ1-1,TGTGCCACCCCCGACACTGAAGCTTTCTTT,CATPDTEAFF
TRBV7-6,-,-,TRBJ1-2,TGTGCCAGCAGCCCGGACAGTGGCCCACCTCGGGTTGGCTACACCTTC,CASSPDSGPPRVGYTF
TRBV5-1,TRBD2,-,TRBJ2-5,TGCGCCAGCACCCGAGGGAGCGGGGGGCAAGAGACCCAGTACTTC,CASTRGSGGQETQYF
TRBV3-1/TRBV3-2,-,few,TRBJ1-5,TGTGCCAGCAGCCAAGTGAAGTCGCCCAGGGGTCGCAATCAGCCCCAGCATTTT,CASSQVKSPRGRNQPQHF
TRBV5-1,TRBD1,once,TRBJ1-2,TGCGCCAGCAGCTTGGAGACAGGGAGCCTCTATGGCTACACCTTC,CASSLETGSLYGYTF
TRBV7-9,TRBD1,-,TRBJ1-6,TGTGCCAGCAGCGGTCGACCCGGGACAGGGAATAATTCACCCCTCCACTTT,CASSGRPGTGNNSPLHF
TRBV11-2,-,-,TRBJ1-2,TGTGCCAGCAGCTCAGGGAGGCCGGGGCCCGGCTATGGCTACACCTTC,CASSSGRPGPGYGYTF
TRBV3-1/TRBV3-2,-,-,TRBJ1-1,TGTGCCAGCAGCCAAGATTCGGGGGGGACTGAAGCTTTCTTT,CASSQDSGGTEAFF
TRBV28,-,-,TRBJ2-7,TGTGCCAGCAGACCAACGTACAGGATCTCCGAGCAGTACTTC,CASRPTYRISEQYF
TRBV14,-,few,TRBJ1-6,TGTGCCAGCAGCCTGGGCGGGATGGCCACCCTCCACTTT,CASSLGGMATLHF
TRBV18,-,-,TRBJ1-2,TGTGCCAGCTCACCAACAGAAGACTATGGCTACACCTTC,CASSPTEDYGYTF
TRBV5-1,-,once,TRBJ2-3,TGCGCCAGCAGCTTGGGGCGGGCTGCAGATACGCAGTATTTT,CASSLGRAADTQYF
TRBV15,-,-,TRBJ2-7,TGTGCCACCAGCAGAGGAATAGGGGAATTGGGCTACGAGCAGTACTTC,CATSRGIGELGYEQYF
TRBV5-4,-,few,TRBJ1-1,TGTGCCAGCAGCGGTTCTAGGGGCACTGAAGCTTTCTTT,CASSGSRGTEAFF
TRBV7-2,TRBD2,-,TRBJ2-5,TGTGCCAGCAGTCTATTACATCTAGCGGGGGAAGAGACCCAGTACTTC,CASSLLHLAGEETQYF
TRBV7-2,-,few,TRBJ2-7,TGTGCCAGCAGCTTAGATCCCCGACAGGACTACGAGCAGTACTTC,CASSLDPRQDYEQYF
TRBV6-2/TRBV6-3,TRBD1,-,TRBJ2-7,TGTGCCAGCAGCCTACAGGGGACAGTCTACGAGCAGTACTTC,CASSLQGTVYEQYF
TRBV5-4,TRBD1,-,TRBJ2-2,TGTGCCAGCAGCTTCGGACAGGGTCGCGCCGGGGAGCTGTTTTTT,CASSFGQGRAGELFF
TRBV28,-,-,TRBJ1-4,TGTGCCAGCAGTTCCCGACAGGCAACTAATGAAAAACTGTTTTTT,CASSSRQATNEKLFF
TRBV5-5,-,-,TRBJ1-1,TGTGCCAGCAGCTTGAAGCCGAACCCTGAAGCTTTCTTT,CASSLKPNPEAFF
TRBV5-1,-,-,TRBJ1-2,TGCGCCAGCAGCTTGGATGGTAGCGGCTATGGCTACACCTTC,CASSLDGSGYGYTF
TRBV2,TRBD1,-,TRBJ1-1,TGTGCCAGCAGTATTGGACAGGAAAACACTGAAGCTTTCTTT,CASSIGQENTEAFF
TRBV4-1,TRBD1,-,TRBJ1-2,TGCGCCAGCAGCCAACTGGGACAGGGAAATCGGTATGGCTACACCTTC,CASSQLGQGNRYGYTF
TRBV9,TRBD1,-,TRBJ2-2,TGTGCCAGCAGCCCGGGACAGGGGCTCCGTGGCACCGGGGAGCTGTTTTTT,CASSPGQGLRGTGELFF
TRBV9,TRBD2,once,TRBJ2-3,TGTGCCAGCAGCGTAGAACTAGCGGGCAAGGGTACGCAGTATTTT,CASSVELAGKGTQYF
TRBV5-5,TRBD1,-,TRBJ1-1,TGTGCCAGCAGCACCGGGACAGGGCGGAATGAAGCTTTCTTT,CASSTGTGRNEAFF
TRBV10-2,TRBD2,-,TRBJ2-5,TGCGCCAGCAGTGGCGGGGGGAAAGAGACCCAGTACTTC,CASSGGGKETQYF
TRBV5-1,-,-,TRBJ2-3,TGCGCCAGCCACCGGGAGGATACGCAGTATTTT,CASHREDTQYF
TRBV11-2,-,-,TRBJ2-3,TGTGCCAGCAGCTTGGGGCAGTGGGCAGATACGCAGTATTTT,CASSLGQWADTQYF
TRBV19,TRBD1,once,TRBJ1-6,TGTGCCAGTAAGGGACAGGGGGCCTCCGGCTCACCCCTCCACTTT,CASKGQGASGSPLHF
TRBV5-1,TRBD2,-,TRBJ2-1,TGCGCCAGCAGTGTTACCCCTAGCGGGGGTCGGAATGAGCAGTTCTTC,CASSVTPSGGRNEQFF
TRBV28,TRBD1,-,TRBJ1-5,TGTGCCAGCATCATCCGGACAGGTAGAAGCAATCAGCCCCAGCATTTT,CASIIRTGRSNQPQHF
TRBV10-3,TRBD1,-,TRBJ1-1,TGTGCCATCAGCACAGGGGGGAACACTGAAGCTTTCTTT,CAISTGGNTEAFF
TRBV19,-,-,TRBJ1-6,TGTGCCAGTAGTACGACAGATTCCTATTCACCCCTCCACTTT,CASSTTDSYSPLHF
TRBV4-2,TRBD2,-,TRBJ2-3,TGTGCCAGCAGCCAGGGGACTAGCGGGGGAGGTGATACGCAGTATTTT,CASSQGTSGGGDTQYF
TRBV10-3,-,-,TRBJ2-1,TGTGCCATAGCGGGCCGGACGGATGAGCAGTTCTTC,CAIAGRTDEQFF
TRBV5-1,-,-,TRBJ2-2,TGCGCCAGCAGCTCGTCCAGCGGATACACCGGGGAGCTGTTTTTT,CASSSSSGYTGELFF
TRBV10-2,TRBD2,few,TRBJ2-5,TGCGCCAGCAGTGTGTCGGGGGGACAAGAGACCCAGTACTTC,CASSVSGGQETQYF